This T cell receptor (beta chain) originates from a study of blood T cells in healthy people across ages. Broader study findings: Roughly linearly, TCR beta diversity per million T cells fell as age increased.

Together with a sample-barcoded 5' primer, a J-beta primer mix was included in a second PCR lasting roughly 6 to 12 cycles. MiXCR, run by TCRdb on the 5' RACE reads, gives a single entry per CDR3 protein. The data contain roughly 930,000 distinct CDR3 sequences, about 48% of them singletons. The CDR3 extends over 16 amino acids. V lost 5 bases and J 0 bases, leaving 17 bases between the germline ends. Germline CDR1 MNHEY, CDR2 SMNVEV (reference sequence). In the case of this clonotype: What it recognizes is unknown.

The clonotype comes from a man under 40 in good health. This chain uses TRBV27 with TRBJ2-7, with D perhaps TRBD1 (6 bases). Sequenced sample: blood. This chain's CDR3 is CASSNPPDRTSYEQYF. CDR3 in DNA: TGTGCCAGCAGTAATCCACCCGACAGGACCTCCTACGAGCAGTACTTC.